This T cell receptor beta chain was sequenced in a study of T-cell reconstitution after alpha-beta-depleted transplantation in children. Preparing the TCRbeta library involved the use of unique molecular identifiers. One entry per CDR3 protein results from TCRdb running MiXCR on the PCR reads. The data show about 980,000 distinct CDR3 sequences, about 26% seen once. The ends were cut back, 3 bases at V and 5 bases at J, with 12 bases in the middle. The CDR3 consists of 14 residues. This clonotype has more than one count but fewer than ten. The specimen was PBMCs, mostly from graft donor cells, collected 360 days after TCRalphabeta/CD19-depleted stem cell transplant. The V call is TRBV12-3 or TRBV12-4, the J call TRBJ2-3; possibly TRBD1 for D (6 bases). This sequence was found in a boy younger than two who had a stem cell transplant for SCID, so the T cells may come from the graft donor. Here the CDR3 DNA reads TGTGCCAGCAGTTTCGGCTTAGGGGGAGATACGCAGTATTTT. Residues: CASSFGLGGDTQYF.